The next 27 T cell receptor beta chains were all read from a single sample in a study of blood T cell repertoires in COVID-19. TCRdb's copy holds only in-frame clones and misses some; the assay was immunoSEQ multiplex PCR. Seen here are about 110,000 clones, over 60% observed once, and the top ten hold around 4%. The sequenced sample consisted of peripheral blood. The origin of the receptors is a human donor in a cohort sampled during active or convalescent COVID-19.

As regards this clone: A much larger clone is a single base away; this may be a read error. This chain links TRBV19 with TRBJ1-5; a possible D gene is TRBD1 (5 bases). Germline CDR1 is LNHDA and CDR2 is SQIVND (reference sequence). V dropped 2 bases and J dropped 2 bases, with 7 bases sitting between them. The CDR3 consists of 14 residues. As DNA, the CDR3 is TGTGCCAGTAGTATACAGGGCCGCAATCAGCCCCAGCATTTT. Residues: CASSIQGRNQPQHF.

The rearrangement links TRBV10-3 to TRBJ1-5, with D possibly being TRBD1 (5 bases). Germline values: CDR1 ENHRY, CDR2 SYGVKD. The CDR3 consists of 13 residues. The V end was cut by 4 bases, the J end by 7 bases, with 11 bases between. The CDR3 region has the DNA TGTGCCATCAGTGTGCAGGGTGGGCAGCCCCAGCATTTT. Protein: CAISVQGGQPQHF.

The chain links TRBV10-2 to TRBJ1-4, with D maybe TRBD1 (6 bases). This CDR3 is built from 13 residues. In germline, CDR1 is WSHSY, CDR2 SAAADI. Trimming cost V 10 bases and J 3 bases, with 12 bases left between them. The CDR3 is CATQRGSNEKLFF. As DNA, the CDR3 is TGCGCCACCCAGAGGGGGTCTAATGAAAAACTGTTTTTT.

The chain has TRBV4-3 and TRBJ2-5; 13 positions match TRBD2. CDR1 is LGHNA and CDR2 is YSLEER in the germline V gene. The CDR3 runs to 16 residues. The CDR3 sequence is CPPRRLAGGSGETQYF. CDR3 in DNA: TGCCCCCCCCGCCGACTAGCGGGGGGAAGTGGGGAGACCCAGTACTTC.

This chain uses TRBV11-3 with TRBJ2-1, with 9 bases matching TRBD2. Unmatched junction bases numbered 15, after V lost 5 bases and J lost 7 bases. CDR3 length: 17 amino acids. Germline V CDR1 and CDR2: SGHNT, YENEEA. The CDR3 loop is CASSQSILAGARNEQFF. The CDR3, as DNA: TGTGCCAGCAGCCAATCTATATTAGCGGGAGCTAGGAATGAGCAGTTCTTC.

The rearrangement joins TRBV7-9 to TRBJ1-4; D is uncertain. Germline V gene lookup returns CDR1 SEHNR and CDR2 FQNEAQ (reference sequence). Trimming took off 2 bases at V and 4 bases at J, with 8 bases between the two ends. This CDR3 is 14 amino acids long. CDR3 sequence (DNA): TGTGCCAGCAGCTTACCCGGGGTTAATGAAAAACTGTTTTTT. Protein sequence: CASSLPGVNEKLFF.

This clone was recorded once. The V gene is TRBV7-9, the J gene TRBJ1-4; D is unresolved. CDR3 length: 16 residues. V lost 0 bases, J lost 2 bases, and 10 bases lay in between. The germline CDR1 and CDR2 sequences are SEHNR and FQNEAQ (reference sequence). CDR3 DNA: TGTGCCAGCAGCTTAGCGTCGACAAGGACTAATGAAAAACTGTTTTTT. The encoded protein is CASSLASTRTNEKLFF.

This clone was detected a few times. The V gene is TRBV3-1 (or the pseudogene TRBV3-2), the J gene TRBJ2-3; no clear D gene. The V gene's germline CDR1 is LGHDT and CDR2 YNNKEL (reference sequence). CDR3 length equals 13 residues. With 1 base removed from V and 3 bases from J, the gap between germline ends came to 5 bases. CDR3 sequence reads: CASSQVITDTQYF. CDR3 DNA sequence: TGTGCCAGCAGCCAAGTAATAACAGATACGCAGTATTTT.

Regarding this clone: A read error may produce the germline difference seen at one junction end. The gene calls are TRBV11-1 and TRBJ1-2; 7 positions agree with TRBD1. The CDR3 is 12 amino acids. The germline gives CDR1 SGHAT, CDR2 FQDESV (reference sequence). CDR3 sequence reads: CASSTDRDSNYF. As DNA, the CDR3 is TGTGCCAGCAGCACCGACCGGGACAGTAACTACTTC.

The rearrangement uses TRBV7-2 and TRBJ1-5; D gene unclear. CDR3 length: 13 residues. V lost 0 bases to trimming and J lost 6 bases, with 6 bases between them. Germline V CDR1 and CDR2: SGHTA, FQGNSA. The CDR3 sequence: CASSLALSQPQHF. CDR3 DNA sequence: TGTGCCAGCAGCTTAGCTCTTAGTCAGCCCCAGCATTTT.

The rearrangement uses TRBV27 and TRBJ2-7, with 10 bases fitting TRBD2. V lost 3 bases to trimming and J lost 3 bases; unmatched junction nucleotides: 5. The CDR3 contains 15 residues. The germline CDR1 and CDR2 sequences are MNHEY and SMNVEV (reference sequence). CDR3: CASSFGTSALYEQYF. The CDR3 nucleotides read TGTGCCAGCAGTTTTGGGACTAGCGCACTCTACGAGCAGTACTTC.

This clone was observed a single time. This chain connects TRBV24-1 to TRBJ1-2; 7 positions match TRBD1. The V segment lost 7 bases and the J segment 4 bases; nucleotides outside the gene matches: 8. The CDR3 has 14 amino acids. Germline loops: CDR1 KGHDR, CDR2 SFDVKD. CDR3 nucleotide sequence: TGTGCCACCAGCCATAGACAGGGTAGCTATGGCTACACCTTC. It translates to CATSHRQGSYGYTF.

This clone was recorded a few times. The chain has TRBV19 and TRBJ1-5; maybe TRBD1 (6 bases). The CDR3 runs 15 residues. Germline V CDR1 and CDR2: LNHDA, SQIVND (reference sequence). Trimming pared 7 bases from V and 7 bases from J, leaving 20 bases between. The CDR3 DNA reads TGTGCCAGTACCACGGACAGCTGGATTTTGCAGCCCCAGCATTTT. It encodes CASTTDSWILQPQHF.

The chain has TRBV20-1 and TRBJ1-1; 8 positions match TRBD1. The germline gives CDR1 DFQATT, CDR2 SNEGSKA (reference sequence). V shed 3 bases and J 4 bases; nucleotides not matched to a gene: 10. CDR3 length: 15 residues. CDR3 loop: CSASLAGGASTEAFF. CDR3 coding DNA: TGCAGTGCTAGTTTGGCAGGGGGCGCGAGCACTGAAGCTTTCTTT.

V usage is TRBV5-4 and J usage is TRBJ2-1; D remains ambiguous. Germline CDR1 is SGHNT and CDR2 is YYREEE (reference sequence). Trimming pared 2 bases from V and 10 bases from J, leaving 10 bases between. The CDR3 covers 12 residues. The CDR3 spells CASSFFQMEQFF. The DNA of the CDR3 is TGTGCCAGCAGCTTTTTTCAAATGGAGCAGTTCTTC.

V gene TRBV18 combines with J gene TRBJ1-1; D is unresolved. CDR3 length: 16 residues. Trimming took off 0 bases at V and 4 bases at J, with 15 bases between the two ends. CDR1 KGHSH and CDR2 LQKENI come from the germline V gene. The CDR3 here is CASSPPRTLSGTEAFF. CDR3 nucleotides: TGTGCCAGCTCACCACCGAGAACCCTTTCGGGCACTGAAGCTTTCTTT.

V gene TRBV3-1 (or the pseudogene TRBV3-2) combines with J gene TRBJ2-1; possibly TRBD1 for D (6 bases). V was shortened by 8 bases and J by 13 bases, with 18 bases between the two germline ends. This CDR3 has 12 amino acids. Per the germline V gene, CDR1 is LGHDT and CDR2 is YNNKEL (reference sequence). CDR3 residues: CASCLAGQTQFF. The CDR3 region has the DNA TGTGCCAGCTGCTTAGCCGGACAGACCCAGTTCTTC.

This clone came up a few times. The CDR3 reads CASSQVQGNSPLHF. Here the CDR3 DNA reads TGTGCCAGCAGCCAAGTACAGGGTAATTCACCCCTCCACTTT. The chain recombines TRBV3-1 (or the pseudogene TRBV3-2) with TRBJ1-6; weak D call: TRBD1 (6 bases). The germline V and J ends were trimmed by 1 base and 6 bases, with 7 bases remaining between them. CDR1 and CDR2 (germline): LGHDT, YNNKEL (reference sequence). The CDR3 consists of 14 residues.

This chain links TRBV29-1 with TRBJ2-5; the match to TRBD2 covers 8 bases. Germline CDR1 is SQVTM and CDR2 is ANQGSEA. With V trimmed by 3 bases and J by 5 bases, 11 bases remained unmatched. This CDR3 has 15 amino acids. The CDR3 DNA follows: TGCAGCGTTGATGGGGTAGCGGGGACCGGGGAGACCCAGTACTTC. Translating gives CSVDGVAGTGETQYF.

Written as DNA, the CDR3 is TGTGCCAGCAGCACGACTTTACGCGGGGTTTCTGCAGATACGCAGTATTTT. Translated, it gives CASSTTLRGVSADTQYF. This chain connects TRBV7-2 to TRBJ2-3; D may be TRBD2 (6 bases). Germline V gene data show CDR1 as SGHTA and CDR2 as FQGNSA. The V gene lost 5 bases and the J gene lost 4 bases, with 22 bases spanning the gap. The CDR3 is 17 amino acids.

V gene TRBV5-1 combines with J gene TRBJ1-4; a weak D match, TRBD1 (6 bases). Germline CDR1 SGHRS, CDR2 YFSETQ. Between the trimmed V and J ends, which lost 4 bases and 9 bases, there was a span of 22 bases. This CDR3 is 16 amino acids long. The CDR3 spells CASSPYLRGWGQKLFF. The DNA for the CDR3 is TGCGCCAGCAGCCCCTACTTGAGGGGCTGGGGGCAAAAACTGTTTTTT.

The gene calls are TRBV4-2 and TRBJ1-2; no clear D gene. V was cut by 2 bases and J by 8 bases, with 21 bases left in between. There are 16 residues in the CDR3. Germline V gene sequence: CDR1 LGHNA, CDR2 YNFKEQ. DNA of the CDR3: TGTGCCAGCAGCCAACGGTCCACGCCCATGTTGATGGGCTACACCTTC. This gives the protein CASSQRSTPMLMGYTF.

This clone showed up just once. The V gene is TRBV13, the J gene TRBJ2-7; D not resolved. The CDR3 has 13 amino acids. Looked up from germline, CDR1 is PRHDT and CDR2 is FYEKMQ (reference sequence). V lost 0 bases, J lost 2 bases, and 5 bases lay in between. CDR3 coding DNA: TGTGCCAGCAGCTTAGGACAGACCTACGAGCAGTACTTC. Residues: CASSLGQTYEQYF.

V is TRBV28 and J is TRBJ2-5; possibly TRBD1 for D (6 bases). The CDR3 has 17 residues. Germline CDR1 MDHEN, CDR2 SYDVKM. V was trimmed by 3 bases and J by 3 bases, leaving 20 bases between them. Here the CDR3 DNA reads TGTGCCAGCAGTTTTTTGGACATATTGGACAGAAAAGAGACCCAGTACTTC. This translates into CASSFLDILDRKETQYF.

This chain links TRBV3-1 (or the pseudogene TRBV3-2) with TRBJ1-1; D unclear. V lost 4 bases, J lost 1 base, and 7 bases lay in between. Germline CDR1 reads LGHDT; CDR2 reads YNNKEL (reference sequence). The CDR3 extends over 13 amino acids. CDR3 in DNA: TGTGCCAGCAGCCTTGCAGGGAACACTGAAGCTTTCTTT. Its protein product is CASSLAGNTEAFF.

CDR3: CASSGGLAGSHNEQFF. The CDR3 nucleotides read TGCGCCAGCAGCGGCGGACTAGCGGGGTCCCACAATGAGCAGTTCTTC. The chain joins TRBV5-1 to TRBJ2-1; 12 bases are a match to TRBD2. The CDR3 consists of 16 residues. Germline V gene data show CDR1 as SGHRS and CDR2 as YFSETQ. Trimming took 4 bases from V and 5 from J; bases not matched to a gene: 7.

The chain couples TRBV5-6 to TRBJ2-2; TRBD2 agrees at 8 bases. The CDR3 has 16 residues. With V trimmed by 2 bases and J by 0 bases, 3 bases remained unmatched. CDR1 SGHDT and CDR2 YYEEEE come from the germline V gene. The CDR3 loop reads CASSFPGGPNTGELFF. The CDR3 DNA reads as TGTGCCAGCAGCTTCCCGGGAGGGCCGAACACCGGGGAGCTGTTTTTT.